This entry lists 24 T cell receptor beta chains sequenced from one sample in a study of human T cells and chemical hapten exposure. TCRdb recomputed calls from the RACE reads with MiXCR, one row per CDR3 protein. The sample holds some 400,000 distinct CDR3 sequences, roughly 4.8% seen once. Sample time point: patch test 1, 2 weeks after DPC sensitization. As to treatment: therapeutic diphenylcyclopropenone sensitization with weekly scalp DPC. The starting material was whole blood, obtained in connection with sensitization to the hapten diphenylcyclopropenone (DPC). Every receptor here comes from a woman aged 50 to 60 with alopecia areata. Some clones in this sample may be carry-over from other donors' samples.

This clonotype has more than one count but fewer than ten. The rearrangement uses TRBV10-3 and TRBJ1-1; D gene ambiguous. The V gene lost 6 bases and the J gene lost 8 bases, with 13 bases spanning the gap. There are 12 residues in the CDR3. Germline V gene sequence: CDR1 ENHRY, CDR2 SYGVKD. CDR3 sequence: CAISEPGREAFF. As DNA, the CDR3 is TGTGCCATCAGCGAGCCGGGCAGGGAAGCTTTCTTT.

This clonotype was seen at least ten times. The chain links TRBV12-3 or TRBV12-4 to TRBJ1-2, with 7 bases that match TRBD1. This CDR3 has 12 amino acids. After removal of 6 bases from V and 3 bases from J, the junction contained 1 base not matched to a gene. CDR3 protein: CASRGTDYGYTF. The CDR3 region has the DNA TGTGCCAGCAGGGGGACAGACTATGGCTACACCTTC.

This chain links TRBV11-2 with TRBJ2-3; D is uncertain. CDR3 length: 15 residues. Between the trimmed V and J ends, which lost 4 bases and 0 bases, there was a span of 11 bases. CDR1 SGHAT and CDR2 FQNNGV come from the germline V gene. The CDR3 sequence: CASSYTTASTDTQYF. The CDR3 nucleotides read TGTGCCAGCAGCTACACGACCGCTAGCACAGATACGCAGTATTTT.

The V gene is TRBV20-1, the J gene TRBJ1-1; the D gene is possibly TRBD1 (5 bases). CDR3 length: 13 residues. The germline V gene encodes CDR1 DFQATT and CDR2 SNEGSKA (reference sequence). Trimming cost V 4 bases and J 5 bases, with 14 bases left between them. The CDR3 protein is CSATPISGTEAFF. Written as DNA, the CDR3 is TGCAGTGCTACCCCTATATCAGGGACTGAAGCTTTCTTT.

The table lists this clonotype with many counts. V and J are TRBV5-1 and TRBJ2-7; 10 nucleotides align to TRBD1. CDR1 and CDR2 (germline): SGHRS, YFSETQ. V was clipped by 4 bases and J by 6 bases; unmatched bases: 16. The CDR3 has 17 residues. The CDR3 here is CASSQPWTGGPAGEQYF. Written as DNA, the CDR3 is TGCGCCAGCAGCCAACCGTGGACAGGGGGTCCAGCTGGCGAGCAGTACTTC.

This sequence joins TRBV27 and TRBJ1-2, with D possibly being TRBD1 (6 bases). Trimming removed 2 bases at V and 4 bases at J, with 17 bases between. The CDR3 spans 16 residues. In germline, CDR1 is MNHEY, CDR2 SMNVEV (reference sequence). The CDR3 sequence: CASSLKRGRGIYGYTF. The CDR3 bases are TGTGCCAGCAGTTTAAAAAGAGGGAGGGGGATCTATGGCTACACCTTC.

This clonotype was recorded at least ten times. The chain carries TRBV6-5 and TRBJ1-4, with D hard to call. CDR3 size: 15 residues. Trimming pared 1 base from V and 8 bases from J, leaving 14 bases between. Germline lookup yields CDR1 MNHEY and CDR2 SVGAGI. The CDR3 here is CASSYLARVGEKLFF. In nucleotides, the CDR3 is TGTGCCAGCAGTTACTTGGCGAGGGTCGGGGAAAAACTGTTTTTT.

This clonotype was seen at least ten times. The chain couples TRBV29-1 to TRBJ2-1, with D possibly being TRBD2 (5 bases). V was clipped by 4 bases and J by 6 bases, with 19 bases between them. In germline, CDR1 is SQVTM, CDR2 ANQGSEA. This CDR3 comprises 15 residues. CDR3 in amino acids: CSVVPVGGSGNEQFF. DNA of the CDR3: TGCAGCGTTGTTCCAGTGGGCGGGTCTGGCAATGAGCAGTTCTTC.

This clonotype has at least ten counts. The chain has TRBV30 and TRBJ2-4, with unresolved D. Between the trimmed V and J ends, which lost 3 bases and 0 bases, there was a span of 6 bases. Per the germline V gene, CDR1 is GTSNPN and CDR2 is SVGIG (reference sequence). CDR3 length: 13 amino acids. The CDR3 sequence is CAWRGRAKNIQYF. The CDR3, as DNA: TGTGCCTGGAGAGGGCGAGCCAAAAACATTCAGTACTTC.

This rearrangement joins TRBV6-5 to TRBJ1-5, with D possibly being TRBD1 (5 bases). The CDR3 is 13 residues long. Germline V gene sequence: CDR1 MNHEY, CDR2 SVGAGI. The V and J ends lost 4 bases and 6 bases respectively, with 10 bases between them. The CDR3 sequence is CASSSSGSQPQHF. The CDR3 DNA reads TGTGCCAGCAGTTCCTCAGGGAGTCAGCCCCAGCATTTT.

This clonotype showed up many times. CDR3 bases: TGTGCCAGCTCACCACCGGTGGGGAATGAGCAGTTCTTC. This gives the protein CASSPPVGNEQFF. The rearrangement uses TRBV18 and TRBJ2-1; D ambiguous. Germline values: CDR1 KGHSH, CDR2 LQKENI. V gave up 0 bases and J gave up 7 bases, with 7 bases separating them. The CDR3 is 13 residues long.

Ten or more counts support this clonotype. The V call is TRBV6-2 or TRBV6-3, the J call TRBJ1-1, with no clear D. The CDR3 covers 14 residues. CDR1 MNHEY and CDR2 SVGEGT come from the germline V gene. Between the trimmed V and J ends, which lost 6 bases and 1 base, there was a span of 12 bases. The CDR3 sequence is CASRWAGANTEAFF. The DNA for the CDR3 is TGTGCCAGCAGATGGGCAGGTGCGAACACTGAAGCTTTCTTT.

This clonotype has at least ten counts. V is TRBV5-1 and J is TRBJ1-1; 9 nucleotides agree with TRBD1. The germline CDR1 and CDR2 sequences are SGHRS and YFSETQ. After removal of 4 bases from V and 9 bases from J, the junction contained 7 bases not matched to a gene. This CDR3 is 13 amino acids long. The CDR3 nucleotides read TGCGCCAGCAGCCTCCCGGACAGGGGAAAAGCTTTCTTT. Encoded protein: CASSLPDRGKAFF.

The J gene is TRBJ1-2, the V gene TRBV12-3 or TRBV12-4, with 7 positions matching TRBD1. The CDR3 extends over 15 amino acids. The V gene end was trimmed by 3 bases and the J gene end by 4 bases; junction bases not matched to a gene: 8. CDR3 loop: CASSLAGGDGYGYTF. The CDR3 bases are TGTGCCAGCAGTTTGGCAGGGGGAGATGGCTATGGCTACACCTTC.

The J gene is TRBJ2-3, the V gene TRBV5-1; maybe TRBD2 (6 bases). Trimming removed 0 bases from V and 0 bases from J, with 14 bases in between. The germline V gene has CDR1 SGHRS and CDR2 YFSETQ. The CDR3 consists of 17 residues. CDR3 coding DNA: TGCGCCAGCAGCTTGGGGCTGATAGCGGCTAGCACAGATACGCAGTATTTT. The encoded protein is CASSLGLIAASTDTQYF.

There are many counts of this clonotype. CDR3 coding DNA: TGTGCCAGCAGTTTAGACGGGACAGGGCCTGAAAAACTGTTTTTT. Translated: CASSLDGTGPEKLFF. The chain combines TRBV12-3 or TRBV12-4 with TRBJ1-4, with TRBD1 identical over 9 bases. Trimming at V came to 1 base and at J to 7 bases, leaving 4 bases not matched to a gene. The CDR3 has 15 residues.

This clonotype came up many times. The V and J genes are TRBV18 and TRBJ2-6; D call uncertain. Trimming removed 1 base at V and 0 bases at J, with 4 bases between. The CDR3 runs to 15 residues. The germline CDR1 and CDR2 sequences are KGHSH and LQKENI. The CDR3 region has the DNA TGTGCCAGCTCACCACTCTTCTCTGGGGCCAACGTCCTGACTTTC. Encoded protein: CASSPLFSGANVLTF.

This clonotype has a count of ten or more. This rearrangement joins TRBV29-1 to TRBJ1-4, with D unclear. V was pared by 2 bases and J by 5 bases, with 12 bases between. Germline V gene data show CDR1 as SQVTM and CDR2 as ANQGSEA. The CDR3 has 14 residues. In DNA, the CDR3 is TGCAGCGTTGAACGAGTCGGTTCAAATGAAAAACTGTTTTTT. Its translation is CSVERVGSNEKLFF.

This clonotype was seen many times. The chain links TRBV7-6 to TRBJ2-3; D remains ambiguous. Trimming stripped 5 bases from V and 3 bases from J, with 9 bases between. The CDR3 totals 13 residues. Looked up from germline, CDR1 is SGHVS and CDR2 is FNYEAQ. In nucleotides, the CDR3 is TGTGCCAGCAGCCTCCACCAGACAGATACGCAGTATTTT. Translating it yields CASSLHQTDTQYF.

This clonotype was seen at least ten times. V gene TRBV7-2 combines with J gene TRBJ2-5; D call uncertain. This CDR3 has 15 residues. Looked up from germline, CDR1 is SGHTA and CDR2 is FQGNSA. Trimming removed 1 base at V and 1 base at J, with 10 bases between. This CDR3 reads CASSLGRVFQETQYF. CDR3 DNA: TGTGCCAGCAGCTTAGGAAGAGTATTCCAAGAGACCCAGTACTTC. The whole variable domain, remainder taken from reference TRBV7-2 and TRBJ2-5, is GAGVSQSPSNKVTEKGKDVELRCDPISGHTALYWYRQSLGQGLEFLIYFQGNSAPDKSGLPSDRFSAERTGGSVSTLTIQRTQQEDSAVYLCASSLGRVFQETQYFGPGTRLLVL.

This clonotype appeared many times. V gene TRBV18 combines with J gene TRBJ2-1, with D unresolved. V gave up 3 bases and J gave up 2 bases, with 11 bases separating them. CDR3 length: 15 residues. CDR1 is KGHSH, CDR2 LQKENI, per germline. The CDR3 DNA reads TGTGCCAGCTCACCCACAACGGGTCCCTACAATGAGCAGTTCTTC. Amino acid sequence: CASSPTTGPYNEQFF.

This clonotype has at least ten counts. The chain recombines TRBV18 with TRBJ1-2, with D unresolved. Between the trimmed V and J ends, which lost 2 bases and 3 bases, there was a span of 7 bases. CDR1 is KGHSH and CDR2 is LQKENI in the germline V gene. The length of the CDR3 is 13 residues. CDR3 sequence reads: CASSPSKDYGYTF. CDR3 sequence (DNA): TGTGCCAGCTCACCAAGCAAAGACTATGGCTACACCTTC. Full variable domain (remainder filled in from reference TRBV18 and TRBJ1-2): NAGVMQNPRHLVRRRGQEARLRCSPMKGHSHVYWYRQLPEEGLKFMVYLQKENIIDESGMPKERFSAEFPKEGPSILRIQQVVRGDSAAYFCASSPSKDYGYTFGSGTRLTVV.

In this sample, this clonotype turned up a few times. The J gene is TRBJ2-7, the V gene TRBV6-5; 10 positions agree with TRBD2. The CDR3 extends over 15 amino acids. Per the germline V gene, CDR1 is MNHEY and CDR2 is SVGAGI. Germline trimming cut 0 bases from V and 3 bases from J; bases unmatched to any gene: 2. The CDR3 is CASSYSSSGGYEQYF. The CDR3 region has the DNA TGTGCCAGCAGTTACTCCTCTAGCGGGGGCTACGAGCAGTACTTC.

This clonotype has a count of ten or more. The V call is TRBV12-3 or TRBV12-4, the J call TRBJ2-2, with D maybe TRBD1 (5 bases). The CDR3 extends over 15 amino acids. Trimming cost V 0 bases and J 5 bases, with 10 bases left between them. Here the CDR3 reads CASSLAKGETGELFF. The CDR3 DNA reads TGTGCCAGCAGTTTAGCGAAAGGGGAAACCGGGGAGCTGTTTTTT.